These 14 T cell receptor beta chains originate from one sample sequenced in a study of CD8+ T cells in alopecia areata. As to treatment: oral pan-JAK inhibitor, 5-10 mg twice daily. Sequencing used cDNA as its template, made by extracting RNA and reverse transcribing it. TCRdb's copy holds only in-frame clones and misses some; the assay was immunoSEQ multiplex PCR. Among 150,000 to 200,000 clones listed, 50% to 70% were seen once. The source material was CD4+ T cells sorted from blood, sampled at week 49, from a patient treated with tofacitinib. The receptors come from a human donor with alopecia areata.

As to this clone: In the same sample, other DNA sequences code for this CDR3. J is TRBJ1-5 and V is TRBV29-1; D ambiguous. Trimming cost V 6 bases and J 0 bases, with 9 bases left between them. This CDR3 spans 13 amino acids. Germline lookup yields CDR1 SQVTM and CDR2 ANQGSEA. CDR3 region: CSVQENSNQPQHF. CDR3 sequence (DNA): TGCAGCGTGCAGGAAAATAGCAATCAGCCCCAGCATTTT.

The gene calls are TRBV29-1 and TRBJ2-5; weak D call: TRBD2 (5 bases). This CDR3 contains 13 residues. Germline CDR1 reads SQVTM; CDR2 reads ANQGSEA. V was shortened by 5 bases and J by 4 bases, with 14 bases between the two germline ends. Here the CDR3 reads CSVTQRPGETQYF. The CDR3 coding sequence is TGCAGCGTTACCCAGCGGCCGGGAGAGACCCAGTACTTC.

The genes are TRBV5-1 and TRBJ1-1; D ambiguous. The germline CDR1 and CDR2 sequences are SGHRS and YFSETQ. The CDR3 has 14 residues. Trimming pared 0 bases from V and 4 bases from J, leaving 10 bases between. The CDR3 loop is CASSLVATSTEAFF. The CDR3, as DNA: TGCGCCAGCAGCTTGGTTGCCACGAGCACTGAAGCTTTCTTT.

The CDR3 nucleotides are TGTGCCATCAGTGATAGGGACAGCACCTATGGCTACACCTTC. It translates to CAISDRDSTYGYTF. J is TRBJ1-2 and V is TRBV10-3, with 7 bases aligning to TRBD1. The length of the CDR3 is 14 residues. The junction had 5 bases not matched to a gene; V was cut back by 3 bases and J by 4 bases. Germline V CDR1 and CDR2: ENHRY, SYGVKD.

This clone came up a few times. The identical CDR3 is also encoded by other nucleotide sequences in the sample. The chain combines TRBV29-1 with TRBJ2-2, with D unresolved. Germline V gives CDR1 SQVTM, CDR2 ANQGSEA. The V gene lost 6 bases and the J gene lost 4 bases, with 9 bases spanning the gap. The CDR3 totals 12 residues. As DNA, the CDR3 is TGCAGCGTGGGTCAGGCCACCGGGGAGCTGTTTTTT. It yields the protein CSVGQATGELFF.

DNA of the CDR3: TGTGCCAGTAGTATCGGACAGGGTAGGGCTGAAGCTTTCTTT. This encodes CASSIGQGRAEAFF. V and J are TRBV19 and TRBJ1-1; 8 nucleotides match TRBD1. V trimming: 3 bases; J trimming: 6 bases; junction bases outside the gene matches: 6. Germline CDR1 reads LNHDA; CDR2 reads SQIVND (reference sequence). The CDR3 covers 14 residues.

The chain recombines TRBV29-1 with TRBJ2-2; 10 bases are a match to TRBD2. The CDR3 is 16 amino acids. The J segment lost 4 bases and the V segment lost 4 bases, leaving 9 bases of the junction unmatched. From germline, CDR1 is SQVTM and CDR2 ANQGSEA. CDR3 sequence: CSVGRSSGGFTGELFF. DNA for the CDR3: TGCAGCGTTGGTCGGTCTAGCGGGGGATTCACCGGGGAGCTGTTTTTT.

The chain couples TRBV28 to TRBJ2-1; D ambiguous. Trimming left V 6 bases short and J 5 bases short, with 8 bases between. This CDR3 is 12 amino acids long. CDR1 is MDHEN and CDR2 is SYDVKM in the germline V gene. The DNA of the CDR3 is TGTGCCAGCAGGGTTTCGGACAATGAGCAGTTCTTC. This gives the protein CASRVSDNEQFF.

The gene calls are TRBV28 and TRBJ1-6; maybe TRBD1 (6 bases). Deletions cut 3 bases from V and 8 bases from J, with 11 bases between. This CDR3 comprises 14 residues. Looked up from germline, CDR1 is MDHEN and CDR2 is SYDVKM. The CDR3 DNA follows: TGTGCCAGCAGTTTCCGAGGGGGATATTCACCCCTCCACTTT. Translated, it gives CASSFRGGYSPLHF.

This chain's CDR3 is CASSRLAGGINEQFF. The CDR3 region has the DNA TGTGCCAGCAGTAGACTAGCGGGGGGGATCAATGAGCAGTTCTTC. This rearrangement joins TRBV2 to TRBJ2-1; TRBD2 matches at 14 bases. Germline loops: CDR1 SNHLY, CDR2 FYNNEI. The CDR3 totals 15 residues. V lost 5 bases, J lost 6 bases, and 3 bases stayed unmatched.

V is TRBV20-1 and J is TRBJ1-1; no definite D call. The length of the CDR3 is 11 residues. CDR1 is DFQATT and CDR2 is SNEGSKA in the germline V gene (reference sequence). V was shortened by 3 bases and J by 4 bases, with 6 bases between the two germline ends. This CDR3 reads CSASQPTEAFF. The CDR3 coding sequence is TGCAGTGCTAGTCAACCCACTGAAGCTTTCTTT.

This clone showed up just a few times. The genes are TRBV4-3 and TRBJ1-2; D remains unclear. The V end was cut by 4 bases, the J end by 7 bases, with 13 bases between. Germline CDR1 LGHNA, CDR2 YSLEER. The CDR3 loop spans 13 amino acids. The CDR3 bases are TGCGCCAGCAGCCCTGAGGGCCCTCGTGGCTACACCTTC. The encoded protein is CASSPEGPRGYTF.

There are a few counts of this clone. V usage is TRBV6-6 and J usage is TRBJ1-2; D is possibly TRBD1 (5 bases). Germline V gives CDR1 MNHNY, CDR2 SVGAGI (reference sequence). Trimming left V 5 bases short and J 3 bases short, with 13 bases between. CDR3 length equals 14 residues. Here the CDR3 DNA reads TGTGCCAGCAGTCTAGGTGGGACCGACTATGGCTACACCTTC. As protein: CASSLGGTDYGYTF.

This clone was picked up one time. This chain links TRBV30 with TRBJ1-2; D unresolved. This CDR3 contains 12 residues. V dropped 7 bases and J dropped 6 bases, with 15 bases sitting between them. Germline values: CDR1 GTSNPN, CDR2 SVGIG (reference sequence). The CDR3 here is CAFNLPGNGYTF. The DNA for the CDR3 is TGTGCCTTCAACCTGCCCGGGAATGGCTACACCTTC.